This TCR beta chain is drawn from a study of CD8 T cells in Susac syndrome. Random hexamers were used to reverse transcribe the RNA input (roughly 0.5 to 1 ug). With immunoSEQ multiplex PCR, TCR beta CDR3 was amplified across 54 Vbeta and 13 Jbeta. Each CDR3 protein is one row after TCRdb ran MiXCR on the immunoSEQ multiplex PCR reads. The sample consists of some 450,000 distinct CDR3 sequences, approximately 85% of them appearing once. Looked up from germline, CDR1 is SQVTM and CDR2 is ANQGSEA. Trimming cost V 7 bases and J 7 bases; bases outside gene matches: 6. This CDR3 has 11 residues. Peripheral blood CD8+ and CD4+ T cells were profiled by TCR beta sequencing. TEMRA cells were enriched by FACS, while CD8+ and CD4+ T cells were obtained through a negative isolation that was performed magnetically.

The specimen sequenced was CD8+ T cells from PBMCs. This TCR was sampled from a human donor with multiple sclerosis. V and J are TRBV29-1 and TRBJ1-2; 7 bases line up with TRBD1. The CDR3 sequence: CSARGLTGYTF. The DNA of the CDR3 is TGCAGCGCCAGGGGGTTGACTGGCTACACCTTC.